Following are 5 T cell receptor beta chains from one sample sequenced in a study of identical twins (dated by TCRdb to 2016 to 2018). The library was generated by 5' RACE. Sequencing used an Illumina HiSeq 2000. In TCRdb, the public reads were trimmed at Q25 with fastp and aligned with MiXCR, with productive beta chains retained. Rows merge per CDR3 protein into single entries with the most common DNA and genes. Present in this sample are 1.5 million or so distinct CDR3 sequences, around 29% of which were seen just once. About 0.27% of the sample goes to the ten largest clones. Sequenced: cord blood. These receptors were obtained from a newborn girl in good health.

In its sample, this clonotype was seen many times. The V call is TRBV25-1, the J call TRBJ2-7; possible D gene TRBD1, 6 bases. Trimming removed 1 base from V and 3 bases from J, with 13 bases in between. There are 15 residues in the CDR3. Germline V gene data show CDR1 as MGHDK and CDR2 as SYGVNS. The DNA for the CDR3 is TGTGCCAGCAGTGAATCCGTCGACAGGCGCTACGAGCAGTACTTC. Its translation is CASSESVDRRYEQYF.

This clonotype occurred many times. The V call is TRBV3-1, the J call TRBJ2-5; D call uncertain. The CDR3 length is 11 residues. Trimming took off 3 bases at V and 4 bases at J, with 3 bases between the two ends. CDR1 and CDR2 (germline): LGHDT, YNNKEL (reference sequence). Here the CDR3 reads CASSHLETQYF. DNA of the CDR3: TGTGCCAGCAGCCATCTAGAGACCCAGTACTTC.

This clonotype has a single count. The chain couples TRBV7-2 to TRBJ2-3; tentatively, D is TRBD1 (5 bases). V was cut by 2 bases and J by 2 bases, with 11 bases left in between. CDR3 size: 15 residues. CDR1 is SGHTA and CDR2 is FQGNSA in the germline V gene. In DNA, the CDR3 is TGTGCCAGCAGCTTACCCGTAGGGGCCACAGATACGCAGTATTTT. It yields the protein CASSLPVGATDTQYF.

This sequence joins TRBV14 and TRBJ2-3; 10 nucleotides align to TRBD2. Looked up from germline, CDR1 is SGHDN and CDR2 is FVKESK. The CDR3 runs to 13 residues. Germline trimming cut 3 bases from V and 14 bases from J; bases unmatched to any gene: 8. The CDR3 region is CASSQIAGGGLYF. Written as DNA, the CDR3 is TGTGCCAGCAGCCAGATAGCGGGGGGCGGTCTGTATTTT.

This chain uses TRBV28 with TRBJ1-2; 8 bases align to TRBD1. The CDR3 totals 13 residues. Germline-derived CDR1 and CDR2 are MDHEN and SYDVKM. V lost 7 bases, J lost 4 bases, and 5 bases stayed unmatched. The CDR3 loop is CASTSDRGYGYTF. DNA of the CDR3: TGTGCCAGCACCTCCGACAGGGGCTATGGCTACACCTTC.